This T cell receptor (beta chain) was captured in a study of cytomegalovirus exposure and HLA in healthy donors. Concerning this clone itself: Its antigen remains unknown. A junction boundary mismatches the germline segment, possibly from a read error.

Primers included in the PCR were 60 Vbeta and 13 Jbeta primers. Generated by immunoSEQ multiplex PCR, the TCRdb table keeps only in-frame clones and is missing some. The sample carries a few hundred thousand clones, roughly 80% recorded once. Per germline, CDR1 SEHNR and CDR2 FQNEAQ (reference sequence). The CDR3 consists of 15 residues. Study-level points and caveats: A likely sequencing artifact accounted for one observed cluster of highly shared sequence variants. Most TCR sequences were uncommon, yet certain public TCRs appeared in many donors.

The V call is TRBV7-9, the J call TRBJ1-1; no clear D. The clonotype was recovered from a man aged 35-49 years in good health and CMV-seronegative. Material for sequencing was PBMCs. CDR3 sequence reads: CSSSLARGLGTEAFF. As DNA, the CDR3 is TGTTCCAGCAGCTTAGCGCGGGGTTTGGGCACTGAAGCTTTCTTT. Combining the CDR3 with reference TRBV7-9 and TRBJ1-1 gives the whole variable domain DTGVSQNPRHKITKRGQNVTFRCDPISEHNRLYWYRQTLGQGPEFLTYFQNEAQLEKSRLLSDRFSAERPKGSFSTLEIQRTEQGDSAMYLCSSSLARGLGTEAFFGQGTRLTVV.